The rows below give T cell receptor beta chains drawn from one sample of a study of blood T cell repertoires in COVID-19. Produced via immunoSEQ multiplex PCR; TCRdb's table is partial and in-frame only. The sample consists of just over 150,000 clones, 75% to 85% of them appearing once. The sample taken for sequencing was peripheral blood. The receptors here all came from a man in his 60s with acute or convalescent COVID-19. The CDR3 runs from the conserved cysteine through the conserved F or W. A D gene is named only where the DNA matches it firmly. Clone sizes are given selectively: once, few, many, or a class where the clone is expanded.

CDR3 DNA | CDR3 protein | V gene | clone size | D gene | J gene
TGTGCCAGCAGTGCTGAGTCGAACACTGAAGCTTTCTTT | CASSAESNTEAFF | TRBV2 | - | - | TRBJ1-1
TGCAGCGTTGCAGGGGCTTCAGGCCACGAGCAGTACTTC | CSVAGASGHEQYF | TRBV29-1 | - | - | TRBJ2-7
TGTGCCAGCTCACCACGTCAAGCGGGAGAGCAGGAGACCCAGTACTTC | CASSPRQAGEQETQYF | TRBV18 | - | TRBD2 | TRBJ2-5
TGTGCCAGCAGCCAAGGATATTCCGGCGGGAATTCACCCCTCCACTTT | CASSQGYSGGNSPLHF | TRBV3-1/TRBV3-2 | - | - | TRBJ1-6
TGTGCCATCAGTGAGTCGCGGGTTTGGGGCTACACCTTC | CAISESRVWGYTF | TRBV10-3 | - | - | TRBJ1-2
TGTGCCAGCGTTCTCGGGAATTCACCCCTCCACTTT | CASVLGNSPLHF | TRBV7-9 | - | - | TRBJ1-6
TGTGCCAGTAGTCCCGGACAGGGAGTGAACACTGAAGCTTTCTTT | CASSPGQGVNTEAFF | TRBV19 | - | TRBD1 | TRBJ1-1
TGTGCCAGCAGCTCTCACTTGGGACAGGGCTCTGGAAACACCATATATTTT | CASSSHLGQGSGNTIYF | TRBV13 | once | TRBD1 | TRBJ1-3
TGTGCCAGCAGTTACCTGGACAGGGGCCCCTACGAGCAGTACTTC | CASSYLDRGPYEQYF | TRBV6-2/TRBV6-3 | - | TRBD1 | TRBJ2-7
TGTGCCAGCAGTTACGAAGCCGGCGCGGGGAAGGAGACCCAGTACTTC | CASSYEAGAGKETQYF | TRBV6-2/TRBV6-3 | once | - | TRBJ2-5
TGTGCCAGCAGCCGGGACAGGGCTGAAGCTTTCTTT | CASSRDRAEAFF | TRBV11-1 | few | TRBD1 | TRBJ1-1
TGTGCCAGCAGCTCCCTAAGGGTGGGACAGGGCTACGAGCAGTACTTC | CASSSLRVGQGYEQYF | TRBV11-2 | once | TRBD1 | TRBJ2-7
TGTGCCAGCAGCGACACGAACACCGGGGAGCTGTTTTTT | CASSDTNTGELFF | TRBV7-3 | - | - | TRBJ2-2
TGTGCCAGCAGCTTAGAAAGCCAAGACATCTACGAGCAGTACTTC | CASSLESQDIYEQYF | TRBV11-1 | - | - | TRBJ2-7
TGCGCCAGCAGCCAAGTTCCGGTAGCAGCCGAAACCGGGAACACCGGGGAGCTGTTTTTT | CASSQVPVAAETGNTGELFF | TRBV4-3 | few | - | TRBJ2-2
TGCGCCAGCAGCCTAGAGACAGGAAAAAACACTGAAGCTTTCTTT | CASSLETGKNTEAFF | TRBV4-3 | - | - | TRBJ1-1
TGCAGCGTTGAAGGGACAGGGGGCCTCTACGAGCAGTACTTC | CSVEGTGGLYEQYF | TRBV29-1 | - | TRBD1 | TRBJ2-7
TGTGCCAGCAGAAGGGACAGGGGGCCCGACGAGCAGTACTTC | CASRRDRGPDEQYF | TRBV6-5 | - | TRBD1 | TRBJ2-7